This T cell receptor (beta chain) emerged from a study of shared clonotypes between healthy human individuals. The CDR3 has 14 residues. Germline V gene lookup returns CDR1 GTSNPN and CDR2 SVGIG (reference sequence). TCRdb's table, derived via immunoSEQ multiplex PCR, lists solely in-frame clones and lacks some. The sample has about half a million clones; approximately 81% are singletons. The chain carries TRBV30 and TRBJ1-2, with a tentative D call TRBD1 (6 bases). The TCR sequence derives from a woman aged 40 to 50 in good health. Some clones in this sample may be carry-over from other donors' samples. The sequencing input was PBMCs. The CDR3 sequence: CARRGDTGMGGYTF. The CDR3 nucleotides read TGTGCTCGGAGAGGGGATACAGGGATGGGAGGCTACACCTTC.